The 26 T cell receptor beta chains presented below share a single source sample, sequenced in a study of persistence of HIV-infected CD4 T cells (dated by TCRdb to about 2020). The antigens of these receptors remain unknown. The immunoSEQ hsTCRB assay version 4, run in survey mode, was used to sequence TCRbeta repertoires from genomic DNA. As stored in TCRdb, this immuneACCESS dataset retains in-frame rearrangements with V and J assigned. A fraction of the clones does not appear; measured against another copy, unresolved V genes explain less than half of the discrepancy, and the remainder lacks a known reason. In this sample the table shows 46,000 or so clones, about 81% of which occur a single time. The leading ten clones occupy around 3% of the sample. The treatment or condition label corresponds to: suppressive antiretroviral therapy. Lysates of CMV-infected fibroblasts at around 9.7 ug/mL were used to stimulate the cells. Nonresponding CD40L-negative CD69-negative CD45RO-high memory CD4+ T cells were sorted as memory populations depleted of antigen-responding cells.

The sequenced sample was CD4+ T cells sorted from PBMCs after roughly 17-hour stimulation, obtained from a patient who received antiretroviral therapy. The cell subset or site label of this sample denotes: CD40L-CD69- CD45RO-high memory CD4 T cells not responding to CMV lysate. The receptors stem from an adult man with HIV who was CMV-seropositive.

The chain joins TRBV29-1 to TRBJ2-1; 7 bases line up with TRBD1. Germline CDR1 and CDR2: SQVTM and ANQGSEA. V was pared by 8 bases and J by 3 bases, with 4 bases of the junction left unmatched. This CDR3 comprises 12 residues. The CDR3 here is CSNRDSYNEQFF. The CDR3 DNA sequence: TGCAGCAACCGGGACAGCTACAATGAGCAGTTCTTC.

The chain joins TRBV7-9 to TRBJ2-7; D might be TRBD1 or TRBD2, each matching 5 bases. V lost 2 bases and J 1 base, leaving 9 bases between the germline ends. The CDR3 runs to 14 residues. The V gene's germline CDR1 is SEHNR and CDR2 FQNEAQ (reference sequence). The CDR3 loop is CASSLWDGSYEQYF. Written as DNA, the CDR3 is TGTGCCAGCAGCTTATGGGACGGTTCCTACGAGCAGTACTTC.

This clone has just a few counts. The J gene is TRBJ1-2, the V gene TRBV5-4; D gene unclear. The germline gives CDR1 SGHNT, CDR2 YYREEE (reference sequence). The V gene lost 0 bases and the J gene lost 8 bases, with 17 bases spanning the gap. CDR3 length equals 15 residues. CDR3: CASSLGRTGPWGYTF. DNA for the CDR3: TGTGCCAGCAGCTTGGGGAGGACCGGTCCCTGGGGCTACACCTTC. Full variable domain (missing parts from reference TRBV5-4 and TRBJ1-2): ETGVTQSPTHLIKTRGQQVTLRCSSQSGHNTVSWYQQALGQGPQFIFQYYREEENGRGNFPPRFSGLQFPNYSSELNVNALELDDSALYLCASSLGRTGPWGYTFGSGTRLTVV.

As for this clone: This sample also contains other DNA sequences that code for the same CDR3. The CDR3 nucleotides are TGTGCCAGTAGTATATCTGGGTGGGAGACCCAGTACTTC. It translates to CASSISGWETQYF. The V call is TRBV19, the J call TRBJ2-5; D gene ambiguous. Trimming took off 2 bases at V and 5 bases at J, with 9 bases between the two ends. The germline CDR1 and CDR2 sequences are LNHDA and SQIVND (reference sequence). The CDR3 is made up of 13 amino acids.

The chain couples TRBV20-1 to TRBJ1-5, with TRBD1 matching over 7 bases. This CDR3 is built from 18 residues. The ends lost 3 bases at V and 2 bases at J; junction bases unmatched: 16. Per the germline V gene, CDR1 is DFQATT and CDR2 is SNEGSKA (reference sequence). Here the CDR3 reads CSASAAGGKMIGNQPQHF. DNA of the CDR3: TGCAGTGCTAGTGCGGCAGGGGGTAAGATGATCGGCAATCAGCCCCAGCATTTT.

This chain joins TRBV14 and TRBJ1-3; D not resolved. V lost 4 bases and J 0 bases, leaving 4 bases between the germline ends. Germline CDR1 SGHDN, CDR2 FVKESK. This CDR3 comprises 13 residues. CDR3 in DNA: TGTGCCAGCAGCCGAAGCTCTGGAAACACCATATATTTT. Amino acids: CASSRSSGNTIYF.

J is TRBJ2-7 and V is TRBV6-5, with D hard to call. Per germline, CDR1 MNHEY and CDR2 SVGAGI. Trimming removed 8 bases from V and 5 bases from J, with 19 bases in between. CDR3 length: 14 residues. CDR3 in amino acids: CASPAPVRKDEQYF. For the CDR3, the DNA is TGTGCCAGCCCAGCTCCTGTCCGAAAGGACGAGCAGTACTTC.

J is TRBJ1-1 and V is TRBV19, with D unresolved. This CDR3 is built from 13 residues. Germline assignment: CDR1 LNHDA and CDR2 SQIVND (reference sequence). V gave up 7 bases and J gave up 5 bases, with 14 bases separating them. The CDR3, as DNA: TGTGCCAGTACTCCTGCCCGAGGGACTGAAGCTTTCTTT. Amino acids: CASTPARGTEAFF.

The genes are TRBV6-5 and TRBJ1-6, with a weak D call TRBD1 (5 bases). The CDR3 has 15 amino acids. Trimming cost V 6 bases and J 7 bases, with 16 bases left between them. CDR1 MNHEY and CDR2 SVGAGI come from the germline V gene. DNA for the CDR3: TGTGCCAGCAGCCTCGGGGGGGGGAGAAATTCACCCCTCCACTTT. It specifies CASSLGGGRNSPLHF.

CDR3 in DNA: TGTGCCAGCAGACTAGCGGGGGCAACGAACACCGGGGAGCTGTTTTTT. It translates to CASRLAGATNTGELFF. The chain recombines TRBV25-1 with TRBJ2-2; 11 positions match TRBD2. This CDR3 spans 16 amino acids. Trimming cost V 6 bases and J 0 bases; bases outside gene matches: 3. From germline, CDR1 is MGHDK and CDR2 SYGVNS.

The gene calls are TRBV19 and TRBJ2-1; 11 nucleotides agree with TRBD2. Per germline, CDR1 LNHDA and CDR2 SQIVND (reference sequence). The CDR3 spans 18 residues. Unmatched junction bases numbered 14, after V lost 5 bases and J lost 5 bases. As DNA, the CDR3 is TGTGCCAGTAGTGCATCCTTACTAGCGGGAGTACGGAACAATGAGCAGTTCTTC. It encodes CASSASLLAGVRNNEQFF.

V is TRBV7-6 and J is TRBJ1-1, with D tentatively TRBD1 (5 bases). This CDR3 is built from 16 residues. Germline V lookup: CDR1 SGHVS, CDR2 FNYEAQ. V gave up 5 bases and J gave up 0 bases, with 16 bases separating them. This CDR3 reads CASSADRPNMNTEAFF. CDR3 DNA: TGTGCCAGCAGCGCCGACAGACCAAACATGAACACTGAAGCTTTCTTT.

This clone was detected a few times. V usage is TRBV6-1 and J usage is TRBJ1-1, with 7 bases identical to TRBD1. Germline CDR1 MNHNS, CDR2 SASEGT. The CDR3 sequence is 14 residues long. Trimming removed 5 bases from V and 0 bases from J; junction bases left unmatched: 3. The CDR3 DNA is TGTGCCAGCAGTTCGGACAGGCTGAACACTGAAGCTTTCTTT. It translates to CASSSDRLNTEAFF.

In its sample, this clone was seen once. V usage is TRBV30 and J usage is TRBJ2-5; 7 positions agree with TRBD2. This CDR3 contains 16 residues. Germline CDR1 and CDR2: GTSNPN and SVGIG (reference sequence). V trimming: 3 bases; J trimming: 1 base; junction bases outside the gene matches: 11. The CDR3 here is CAWRSGGGRRQETQYF. CDR3 in DNA: TGTGCCTGGAGATCGGGAGGAGGGAGGCGCCAAGAGACCCAGTACTTC.

This rearrangement joins TRBV30 to TRBJ1-1, with 7 bases lining up with TRBD1. V trimming: 2 bases; J trimming: 4 bases; junction bases outside the gene matches: 4. The CDR3 covers 13 residues. Germline CDR1 reads GTSNPN; CDR2 reads SVGIG (reference sequence). DNA of the CDR3: TGTGCCTGGAGTTACAGGGGTGGCACTGAAGCTTTCTTT. Amino acid sequence: CAWSYRGGTEAFF.

The gene calls are TRBV4-3 and TRBJ1-6, with D tentatively TRBD1 (5 bases). CDR3 length: 15 amino acids. With 1 base removed from V and 6 bases from J, the gap between germline ends came to 10 bases. Germline V gene sequence: CDR1 LGHNA, CDR2 YSLEER. This CDR3 is CASSQGTRTNSPLHF. The CDR3 nucleotides read TGCGCCAGCAGCCAAGGGACACGGACTAATTCACCCCTCCACTTT.

This clone was seen only a few times. V usage is TRBV18 and J usage is TRBJ2-1, with a tentative D call TRBD2 (5 bases). V lost 3 bases and J 7 bases, leaving 10 bases between the germline ends. The CDR3 totals 13 residues. Per germline, CDR1 KGHSH and CDR2 LQKENI. The CDR3 is CASSPFSGNEQFF. CDR3 bases: TGTGCCAGCTCACCCTTCTCGGGGAATGAGCAGTTCTTC.

The chain links TRBV3-1 (or the pseudogene TRBV3-2) to TRBJ2-3, with 14 nucleotides matching TRBD2. V lost 4 bases and J lost 8; bases outside the gene matches: 8. The CDR3 is 16 residues long. Germline V CDR1 and CDR2: LGHDT, YNNKEL (reference sequence). The chain's CDR3 is CASSPRLAGGYPTQYF. DNA for the CDR3: TGTGCCAGCAGCCCCCGACTAGCGGGGGGGTACCCTACGCAGTATTTT.

The chain links TRBV27 to TRBJ1-5; 10 bases map to TRBD1. In germline, CDR1 is MNHEY, CDR2 SMNVEV (reference sequence). This CDR3 spans 17 amino acids. Germline trimming cut 6 bases from V and 3 bases from J; bases unmatched to any gene: 11. The DNA of the CDR3 is TGTGCCAGCAGCAACACACCCGGGACAGGGGCCAATCAGCCCCAGCATTTT. This sequence encodes CASSNTPGTGANQPQHF.

The chain carries TRBV5-6 and TRBJ2-4; maybe TRBD1 (6 bases). CDR3 size: 13 residues. Trimming left V 4 bases short and J 7 bases short, with 12 bases between. Germline CDR1 SGHDT, CDR2 YYEEEE. The CDR3 reads CASSPARGNIQYF. Written as DNA, the CDR3 is TGTGCCAGCAGCCCCGCAAGGGGGAACATTCAGTACTTC.

The chain has TRBV5-4 and TRBJ1-2; unclear D gene. V shed 4 bases and J shed 5 bases, with 15 bases lying between them. Germline loops: CDR1 SGHNT, CDR2 YYREEE (reference sequence). This CDR3 contains 14 residues. As DNA, the CDR3 is TGTGCCAGCAGCCCTGAACCGAGTCAGTATGGCTACACCTTC. Amino acids: CASSPEPSQYGYTF.

The chain employs TRBV20-1 and TRBJ2-7, with TRBD1 matching 8 bases. The CDR3 has 15 amino acids. V was clipped by 3 bases and J by 2 bases; unmatched bases: 9. Per germline, CDR1 DFQATT and CDR2 SNEGSKA (reference sequence). The CDR3 coding sequence is TGCAGTGCTAGTGGACAGGGTTTTAATCCCTACGAGCAGTACTTC. Its translation is CSASGQGFNPYEQYF.

V is TRBV6-6 and J is TRBJ1-4; D gene uncertain. CDR3 length: 13 amino acids. The V gene lost 6 bases and the J gene lost 8 bases, with 13 bases spanning the gap. Germline lookup yields CDR1 MNHNY and CDR2 SVGAGI (reference sequence). The CDR3 DNA sequence: TGTGCCAGCAGGCCCTTGGCGAGCGAAAAACTGTTTTTT. This gives the protein CASRPLASEKLFF.

Here the CDR3 DNA reads TGTGCCAGCAGCTTAAGTGGTGTGGCTGAAGCTTTCTTT. Protein product: CASSLSGVAEAFF. The chain employs TRBV7-3 and TRBJ1-1; D is ambiguous. Germline V gives CDR1 SGHTA, CDR2 FQGTGA. Trimming stripped 1 base from V and 6 bases from J, with 9 bases between. The CDR3 loop spans 13 amino acids.

This clone was detected only a few times. The genes are TRBV7-9 and TRBJ1-3; TRBD1 aligns across 8 bases. Germline lookup yields CDR1 SEHNR and CDR2 FQNEAQ (reference sequence). V lost 6 bases, J lost 4 bases, and 11 bases stayed unmatched. The CDR3 has 16 residues. CDR3 sequence reads: CASRRNPGQAGNTIYF. The CDR3, as DNA: TGTGCCAGCAGAAGGAATCCGGGACAGGCGGGAAACACCATATATTTT.

This clone was counted between two and nine times. The chain carries TRBV7-9 and TRBJ1-6; maybe TRBD1 (5 bases). Between the trimmed V and J ends, which lost 7 bases and 6 bases, there was a span of 16 bases. Germline lookup yields CDR1 SEHNR and CDR2 FQNEAQ (reference sequence). The CDR3 runs 15 residues. The CDR3 spells CASNHAATANSPLHF. CDR3 sequence (DNA): TGTGCCAGCAACCACGCCGCGACAGCTAATTCACCCCTCCACTTT.